Sequencing of this T cell receptor beta chain was carried out in a study of shared clonotypes between healthy human individuals. Libraries were prepared by immunoSEQ multiplex PCR; TCRdb keeps only in-frame clonotypes and omits some of them. Of 2 million to 3 million clones listed, roughly 93% are singletons. This receptor was obtained from a man in his late teens or twenties in good health. Some clones in this sample may be carry-over from other donors' samples. Input material: naive CD4+ T cells from PBMCs. As to subset: CD45RA+ positively selected.

CDR3 in amino acids: CASSTGQGAGTEAFF. The CDR3 region has the DNA TGTGCCAGCTCAACGGGACAGGGCGCGGGCACTGAAGCTTTCTTT. This chain links TRBV18 with TRBJ1-1; 9 bases line up with TRBD1. Trimming took 5 bases from V and 4 from J; bases not matched to a gene: 8. Germline CDR1 reads KGHSH; CDR2 reads LQKENI. The CDR3 loop spans 15 amino acids.